This T cell receptor (beta chain) appears in the sequencing data of a study of technical replicates of blood from a few donors (dated by TCRdb to about 2017). From the cysteine through the phenylalanine, the CDR3 covers 13 amino acids. Only the CDR3 DNA stays, 39 bases, in frame from base 1. The germline ends are 14 bases apart after V is trimmed by 8 bases and J by 3 bases. CDR1 and CDR2 were assigned from the germline V gene (reference sequence) as SEHNR and FQNEAQ. The library was made by the immunoSEQ multiplex PCR assay. TCRdb obtained this table from immuneACCESS and retained in-frame rearrangements with V and J assigned. These tables miss some clones; where compared with another copy, unresolved V genes account for less than half of the shortfall, and the remainder is unexplained. Across this sample there are tens of thousands of clones, with around 97% seen only once. Approximately 0.2% of the sample rests with the top ten.

Of note for this clone: It has no known antigen specificity. Base qualities are missing; no much larger clone stands one base away.

This clonotype was obtained from a human donor in good health. The rearrangement joined TRBV7-9 to TRBJ2-7; the D segment cannot be called with confidence. Sequencing was carried out using T cells isolated from PBMCs. The CDR3 protein sequence reads: CASATDILYEQYF. The DNA sequence is given as TGTGCCAGCGCCACCGACATCCTCTACGAGCAGTACTTC.